The clone carrying this T cell receptor (beta chain) was picked up a small number of times. Its antigen is not known. Researchers attached unique molecular identifiers to individual cDNA molecules. TCRdb ran MiXCR on the 5' RACE reads and lists one entry per CDR3 protein. The table shows some 57,000 distinct CDR3 sequences, with 7.5% to 9.5% occurring only once. This sample was taken from a study of early T cells in non-severe SARS-CoV-2 infection. Background on the study: Investigators sequenced bulk RNA drawn from unsorted whole blood, and chains remained unpaired. Notes on the study in general: The study's VDJdb matching favored anti-spike CD8 responses and missed private and CD4 specificities.

The CDR3 has 15 residues. The germline V and J ends were trimmed by 1 base and 0 bases, with 10 bases remaining between them. Germline V lookup: CDR1 SEHNR, CDR2 FQNEAQ (reference sequence). The material was whole blood, obtained at baseline. The V call is TRBV7-9, the J call TRBJ2-7; unclear D gene. The origin of this receptor is an adult who was a healthcare worker with PCR-confirmed SARS-CoV-2 infection or an uninfected control (not recorded which). DNA for the CDR3: TGTGCCAGCAGCTTAGTGCCGGGCGGCTCCTACGAGCAGTACTTC. Encoded protein: CASSLVPGGSYEQYF.